The clone carrying this T cell receptor (beta chain) has just a few counts. Its specificity is not known. Thyroid ultrasound, orbital computed tomography, TRAb, serum thyroxine and clinical symptoms formed the basis of diagnosis. What supplied the PBMCs was roughly 10 ml of fresh peripheral blood. Amplifying from RNA transcripts, the study obtained TCR beta CDR3 regions. Second-round multiplex PCR came after a first-round RT-PCR that employed HTBI primers. A single record per CDR3 protein comes from TCRdb applying MiXCR to the multiplex PCR reads. The sample records about 740,000 distinct CDR3 sequences, approximately 40% being singletons. The CDR3 contains 16 residues. V was cut by 7 bases and J by 2 bases, with 21 bases left in between. CDR1 is WSHSY and CDR2 is SAAADI in the germline V gene. This sample is drawn from a study of Graves' ophthalmopathy and Graves' hyperthyroidism. Turning to the study itself: Prior to any treatment, peripheral blood was collected at the time of initial diagnosis.

General observations from the study: Thyroid clonotypes that were expanded above 0.001 frequency mostly also appeared in blood.

Sequences were obtained from peripheral blood. The genes are TRBV10-2 and TRBJ2-7; TRBD2 is a possible D gene (7 bases). This TCR was recovered from an adult man with Graves' ophthalmopathy. CDR3 in amino acids: CASKREGGGTTYEQYF. In nucleotides, the CDR3 is TGCGCCAGCAAACGGGAAGGGGGGGGGACTACCTACGAGCAGTACTTC.